The rows below give T cell receptor beta chains drawn from one sample of a study of shared clonotypes between healthy human individuals. The protocol was immunoSEQ multiplex PCR, while the TCRdb copy is restricted to in-frame clones and leaves out a portion. The profile shows about 600,000 clones, around 97% of them singletons. The material sequenced was naive CD4+ T cells sorted from blood. Every receptor here comes from a woman aged 25 to 39 in good health. Each CDR3 is given with its conserved first and last residue. D genes are given only for firm matches. Size tells how often a clone was seen (once, few, many) or the class of an expanded clone, and some rows leave it out.

J	size	V	D	CDR3	DNA
TRBJ1-1	once	TRBV5-1	-	CASSLSNPTGPGEAFF	TGCGCCAGCAGCTTGTCCAACCCTACAGGGCCGGGGGAAGCTTTCTTT
TRBJ2-1	once	TRBV9	TRBD2	CASSVVAGVGNEQFF	TGTGCCAGCAGCGTAGTAGCGGGAGTGGGCAATGAGCAGTTCTTC
TRBJ1-1	-	TRBV27	-	CASSPSEGRNTEAFF	TGTGCCAGCAGTCCCTCGGAGGGGAGGAACACTGAAGCTTTCTTT
TRBJ2-3	-	TRBV5-1	-	CASSPQEEDTQYF	TGCGCCAGCAGCCCCCAGGAAGAAGATACGCAGTATTTT
TRBJ2-2	once	TRBV4-2	TRBD1	CASSQESQGAKGELFF	TGTGCCAGCAGCCAAGAATCGCAGGGGGCTAAAGGGGAGCTGTTTTTT
TRBJ2-2	-	TRBV5-1	-	CASSWGAGDTGELFF	TGCGCCAGCAGCTGGGGGGCAGGGGACACCGGGGAGCTGTTTTTT
TRBJ2-5	-	TRBV7-7	-	CASSLVGQETQYF	TGTGCCAGCAGCTTAGTTGGTCAAGAGACCCAGTACTTC
TRBJ1-4	-	TRBV7-9	-	CASSSRRLTNEKLFF	TGTGCCAGCAGCTCGCGACGGCTAACTAATGAAAAACTGTTTTTT
TRBJ2-1	-	TRBV4-1	TRBD2	CASSQDPRTRWNEQFF	TGCGCCAGCAGCCAAGATCCCCGGACTAGGTGGAATGAGCAGTTCTTC
TRBJ2-3	-	TRBV2	-	CASTGVTDTQYF	TGTGCCAGCACAGGGGTCACAGATACGCAGTATTTT
TRBJ2-7	-	TRBV10-3	TRBD1	CAISADRQTYEQYF	TGTGCCATCAGCGCGGACAGGCAAACCTACGAGCAGTACTTC
TRBJ1-3	-	TRBV5-1	TRBD1	CASSLAPGQRPLSGNTIYF	TGCGCCAGCAGCTTGGCACCGGGACAGCGACCCCTCTCTGGAAACACCATATATTTT
TRBJ1-6	-	TRBV14	-	CASSQDLDSPLHF	TGTGCCAGCAGCCAAGATCTGGATTCACCCCTCCACTTT
TRBJ1-2	few	TRBV16	TRBD1	CASSPGTGNTF	TGTGCCAGCAGCCCGGGGACAGGGAACACCTTC
TRBJ1-5	-	TRBV4-1	-	CASSQGGATGNQPQHF	TGCGCCAGCAGCCAAGGTGGGGCGACGGGCAATCAGCCCCAGCATTTT
TRBJ2-7	-	TRBV6-1	-	CASSEGPQGPLYEQYF	TGTGCCAGCAGTGAAGGGCCCCAGGGCCCCCTTTACGAGCAGTACTTC
TRBJ1-3	-	TRBV10-3	-	CAISQSSGNTIYF	TGTGCCATCAGCCAGAGCTCTGGAAACACCATATATTTT
TRBJ2-3	once	TRBV27	TRBD2	CASSHRLAHYTDTQYF	TGTGCCAGCAGTCACCGACTAGCGCACTACACAGATACGCAGTATTTT
TRBJ2-3	-	TRBV5-1	-	CASSVDVAGSTDTQYF	TGCGCCAGCAGCGTCGATGTGGCGGGGAGCACAGATACGCAGTATTTT
TRBJ2-7	-	TRBV10-3	TRBD1	CAISSGTGQGGRTYEQYF	TGTGCCATCAGTTCCGGGACCGGACAGGGCGGGCGGACCTACGAGCAGTACTTC
TRBJ1-1	-	TRBV5-1	TRBD1	CASSVTGGIAEAFF	TGCGCCAGCAGCGTTACAGGGGGCATCGCTGAAGCTTTCTTT
TRBJ2-7	-	TRBV5-5	TRBD2	CASRPRLAGGGEQYF	TGTGCCAGCAGGCCCAGACTAGCGGGAGGGGGAGAGCAGTACTTC
TRBJ2-1	-	TRBV6-5	-	CASRRGFTQSNEQFF	TGTGCCAGCAGACGTGGGTTCACCCAGTCCAATGAGCAGTTCTTC
TRBJ2-4	-	TRBV29-1	TRBD1	CSVAQGASKNIQYF	TGCAGCGTTGCTCAGGGGGCGTCCAAAAACATTCAGTACTTC
TRBJ1-1	-	TRBV4-1	-	CASSQRPPGPTYTEAFF	TGCGCCAGCAGCCAACGTCCTCCGGGACCCACCTACACTGAAGCTTTCTTT
TRBJ2-5	-	TRBV5-4	TRBD2	CASSRGGETQYF	TGTGCCAGCAGCCGGGGGGGAGAGACCCAGTACTTC
TRBJ2-6	once	TRBV7-9	-	CASSLGRSSGANVLTF	TGTGCCAGCAGCTTAGGACGGAGCTCTGGGGCCAACGTCCTGACTTTC
TRBJ1-2	-	TRBV28	-	CASSFWPFDNYGYTF	TGTGCCAGCAGTTTTTGGCCGTTTGATAACTATGGCTACACCTTC
TRBJ2-3	-	TRBV28	TRBD1	CASTLRGRTTDTQYF	TGTGCCAGCACCCTCAGGGGGCGGACCACAGATACGCAGTATTTT
TRBJ2-7	once	TRBV2	-	CASGQGFLVYEQYF	TGTGCCAGCGGCCAGGGCTTTTTAGTCTACGAGCAGTACTTC
TRBJ2-7	-	TRBV27	-	CASSRMRTKRSYEQYF	TGTGCCAGCAGTCGAATGCGAACCAAAAGATCCTACGAGCAGTACTTC
TRBJ1-1	-	TRBV5-8	TRBD1	CARMTGVANTEAFF	TGTGCCAGGATGACAGGGGTGGCGAACACTGAAGCTTTCTTT
TRBJ2-7	-	TRBV19	-	CASSTRGGKPYEQYF	TGTGCCAGTAGTACAAGAGGGGGAAAGCCCTACGAGCAGTACTTC
TRBJ1-2	-	TRBV2	-	CARGGSGYTF	TGTGCCAGAGGGGGGTCTGGCTACACCTTC
TRBJ1-5	-	TRBV5-5	-	CASTAGADQPQHF	TGTGCCAGCACCGCGGGGGCGGATCAGCCCCAGCATTTT